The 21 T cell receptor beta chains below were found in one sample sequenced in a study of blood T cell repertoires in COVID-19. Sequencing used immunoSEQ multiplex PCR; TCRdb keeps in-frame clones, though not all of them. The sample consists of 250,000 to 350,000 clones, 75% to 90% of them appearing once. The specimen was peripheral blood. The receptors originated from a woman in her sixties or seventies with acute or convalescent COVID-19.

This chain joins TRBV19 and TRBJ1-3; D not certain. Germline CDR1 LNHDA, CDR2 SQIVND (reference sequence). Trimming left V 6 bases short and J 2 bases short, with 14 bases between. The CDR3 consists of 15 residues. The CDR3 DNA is TGTGCCAGTAGCCAAGCTGGCGGTGCTGGAAACACCATATATTTT. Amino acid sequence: CASSQAGGAGNTIYF.

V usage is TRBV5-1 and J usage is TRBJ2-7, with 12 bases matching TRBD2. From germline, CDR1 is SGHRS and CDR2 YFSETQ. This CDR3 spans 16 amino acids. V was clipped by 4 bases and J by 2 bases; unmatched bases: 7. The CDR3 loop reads CASSQAWTSGAYEQYF. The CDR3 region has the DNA TGCGCCAGCAGCCAGGCCTGGACTAGCGGGGCCTACGAGCAGTACTTC.

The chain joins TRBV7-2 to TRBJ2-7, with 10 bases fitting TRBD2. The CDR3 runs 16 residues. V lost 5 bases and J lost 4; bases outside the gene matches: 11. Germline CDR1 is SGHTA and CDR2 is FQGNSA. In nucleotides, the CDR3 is TGTGCCAGCAGCCCCAGCGGGGCTAGCGGGAGTTACGAGCAGTACTTC. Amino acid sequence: CASSPSGASGSYEQYF. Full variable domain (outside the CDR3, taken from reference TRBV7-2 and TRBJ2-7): GAGVSQSPSNKVTEKGKDVELRCDPISGHTALYWYRQSLGQGLEFLIYFQGNSAPDKSGLPSDRFSAERTGGSVSTLTIQRTQQEDSAVYLCASSPSGASGSYEQYFGPGTRLTVT.

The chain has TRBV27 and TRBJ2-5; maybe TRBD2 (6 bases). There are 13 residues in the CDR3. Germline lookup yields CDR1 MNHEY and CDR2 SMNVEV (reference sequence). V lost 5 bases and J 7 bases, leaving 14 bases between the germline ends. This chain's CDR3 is CASSGDLAGTQYF. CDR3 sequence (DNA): TGTGCCAGCAGTGGGGACTTGGCGGGGACCCAGTACTTC.

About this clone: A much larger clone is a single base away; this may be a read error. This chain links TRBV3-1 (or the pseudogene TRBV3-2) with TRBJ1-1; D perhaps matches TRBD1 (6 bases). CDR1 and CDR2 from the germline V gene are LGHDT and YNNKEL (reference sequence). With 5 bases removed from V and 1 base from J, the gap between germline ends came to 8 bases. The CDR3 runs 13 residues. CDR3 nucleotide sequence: TGTGCCAGCAGCTTAGGGGGGAACACTGAAGCTTTCTTT. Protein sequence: CASSLGGNTEAFF.

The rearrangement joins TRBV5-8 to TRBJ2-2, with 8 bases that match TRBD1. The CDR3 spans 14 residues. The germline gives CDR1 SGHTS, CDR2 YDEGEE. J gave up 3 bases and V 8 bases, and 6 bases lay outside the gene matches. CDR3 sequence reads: CAREDRADTGELFF. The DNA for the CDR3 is TGTGCCAGGGAGGACAGGGCCGACACCGGGGAGCTGTTTTTT.

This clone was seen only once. CDR3 sequence reads: CASSVRQGALETQYF. The CDR3 coding sequence is TGTGCCAGCAGCGTCAGACAGGGGGCTTTGGAGACCCAGTACTTC. The rearrangement links TRBV9 to TRBJ2-5, with TRBD1 matching 10 bases. Germline V gene sequence: CDR1 SGDLS, CDR2 YYNGEE. After removal of 2 bases from V and 5 bases from J, the junction contained 6 bases not matched to a gene. The CDR3 consists of 15 residues.

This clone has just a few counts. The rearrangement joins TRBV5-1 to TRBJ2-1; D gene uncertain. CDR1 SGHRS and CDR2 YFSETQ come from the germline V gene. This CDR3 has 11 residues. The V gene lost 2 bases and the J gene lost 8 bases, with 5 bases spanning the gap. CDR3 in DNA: TGCGCCAGCAGCTTCCAGTATGAGCAGTTCTTC. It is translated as CASSFQYEQFF.

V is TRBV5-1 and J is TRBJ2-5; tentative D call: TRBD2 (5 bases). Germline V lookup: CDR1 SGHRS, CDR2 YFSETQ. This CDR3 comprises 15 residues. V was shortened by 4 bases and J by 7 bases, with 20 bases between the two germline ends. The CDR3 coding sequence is TGCGCCAGCAGCAGCCTAGAGGGCCCCTTCGGGACCCAGTACTTC. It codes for CASSSLEGPFGTQYF.

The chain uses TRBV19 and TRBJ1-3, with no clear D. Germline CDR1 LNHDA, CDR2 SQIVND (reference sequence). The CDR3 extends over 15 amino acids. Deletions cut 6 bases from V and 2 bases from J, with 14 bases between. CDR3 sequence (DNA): TGTGCCAGTAGCAGGTTTTCTTCGGCTGGAAACACCATATATTTT. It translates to CASSRFSSAGNTIYF.

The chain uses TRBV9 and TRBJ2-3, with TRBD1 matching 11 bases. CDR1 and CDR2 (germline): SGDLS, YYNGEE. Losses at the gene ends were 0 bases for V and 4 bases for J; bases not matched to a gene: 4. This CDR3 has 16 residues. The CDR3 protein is CASSVVGTGGSDTQYF. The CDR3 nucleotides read TGTGCCAGCAGCGTAGTCGGGACAGGGGGATCAGATACGCAGTATTTT.

The CDR3 is CASKRQGSGYTF. The DNA for the CDR3 is TGTGCCAGCAAACGACAGGGATCTGGCTACACCTTC. The rearrangement joins TRBV27 to TRBJ1-2; TRBD1 agrees at 7 bases. This CDR3 spans 12 amino acids. The ends lost 7 bases at V and 7 bases at J; junction bases unmatched: 6. The germline V gene has CDR1 MNHEY and CDR2 SMNVEV (reference sequence).

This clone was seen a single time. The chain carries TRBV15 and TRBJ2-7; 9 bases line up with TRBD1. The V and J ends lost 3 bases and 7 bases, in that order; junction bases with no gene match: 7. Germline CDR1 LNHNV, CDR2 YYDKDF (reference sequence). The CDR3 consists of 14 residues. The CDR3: CATSRGDRAGEQYF. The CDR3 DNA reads TGTGCCACCAGCAGGGGGGACAGGGCTGGTGAGCAGTACTTC.

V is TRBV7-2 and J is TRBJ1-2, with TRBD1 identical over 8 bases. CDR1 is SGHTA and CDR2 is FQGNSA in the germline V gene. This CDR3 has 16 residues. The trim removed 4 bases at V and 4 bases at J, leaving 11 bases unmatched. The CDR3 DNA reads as TGTGCCAGCAGCTCCCGCCCCCAGGGGGCTGTCTATGGCTACACCTTC. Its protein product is CASSSRPQGAVYGYTF.

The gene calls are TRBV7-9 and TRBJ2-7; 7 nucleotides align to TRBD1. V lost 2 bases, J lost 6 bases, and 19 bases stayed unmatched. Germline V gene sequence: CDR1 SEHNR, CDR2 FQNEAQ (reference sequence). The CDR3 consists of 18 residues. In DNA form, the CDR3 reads TGTGCCAGCAGCTTAAGGGGGCCGAGGGACAACCCAGTTCGCGAGCAGTACTTC. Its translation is CASSLRGPRDNPVREQYF.

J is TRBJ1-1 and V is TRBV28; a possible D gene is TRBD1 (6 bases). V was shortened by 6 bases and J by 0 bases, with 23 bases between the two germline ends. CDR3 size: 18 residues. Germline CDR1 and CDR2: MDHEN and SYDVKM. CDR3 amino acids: CASRFMRMGTGMNTEAFF. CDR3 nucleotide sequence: TGTGCCAGCAGATTTATGCGTATGGGTACAGGGATGAACACTGAAGCTTTCTTT.

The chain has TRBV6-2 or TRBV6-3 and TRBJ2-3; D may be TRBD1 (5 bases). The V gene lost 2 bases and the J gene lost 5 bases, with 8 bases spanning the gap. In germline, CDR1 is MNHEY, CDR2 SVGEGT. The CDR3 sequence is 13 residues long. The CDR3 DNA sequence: TGTGCCAGCAGTTACCCCAGGGAAGATACGCAGTATTTT. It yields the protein CASSYPREDTQYF.

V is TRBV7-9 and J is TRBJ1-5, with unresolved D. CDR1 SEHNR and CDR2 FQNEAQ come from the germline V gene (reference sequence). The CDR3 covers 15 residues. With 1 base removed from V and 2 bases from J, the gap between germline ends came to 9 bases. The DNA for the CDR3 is TGTGCCAGCAGCTTAGATCGGCAGGGCAATCAGCCCCAGCATTTT. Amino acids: CASSLDRQGNQPQHF.

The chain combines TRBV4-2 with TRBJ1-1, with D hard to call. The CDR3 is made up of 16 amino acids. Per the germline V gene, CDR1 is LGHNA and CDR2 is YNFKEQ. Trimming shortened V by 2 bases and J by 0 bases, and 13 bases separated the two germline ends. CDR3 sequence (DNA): TGTGCCAGCAGCCAATCCTTGGGCAGCATGAACACTGAAGCTTTCTTT. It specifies CASSQSLGSMNTEAFF.

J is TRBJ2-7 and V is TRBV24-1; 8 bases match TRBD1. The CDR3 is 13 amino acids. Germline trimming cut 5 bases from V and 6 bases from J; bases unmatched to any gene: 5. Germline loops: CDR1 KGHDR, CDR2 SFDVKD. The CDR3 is CATSALTGVEQYF. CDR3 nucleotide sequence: TGTGCCACCAGTGCCCTGACAGGGGTCGAGCAGTACTTC.

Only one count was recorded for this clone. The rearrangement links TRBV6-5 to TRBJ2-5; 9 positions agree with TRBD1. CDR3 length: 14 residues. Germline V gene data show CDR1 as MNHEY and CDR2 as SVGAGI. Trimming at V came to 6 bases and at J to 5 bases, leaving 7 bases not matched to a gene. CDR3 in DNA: TGTGCCAGCAGACGGGACAGGGTTAGCGAGACCCAGTACTTC. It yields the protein CASRRDRVSETQYF.